These T cell receptor beta chains were read from a single sample in a study of shared clonotypes between healthy human individuals. Profiling relied on immunoSEQ multiplex PCR, and the TCRdb table lists in-frame clones only, not all of them. The sample has over a million clones, approximately 97% seen once. The sample consisted of naive CD4+ T cells sorted from blood. The origin of the receptors is a young man in good health. CDR3s include the opening cysteine and the closing phenylalanine or tryptophan. D genes are given only for firm matches. The size field is filled for only some rows; it gives once, few, many or a size class.

>-|TRBV4-1|TRBD1|TRBJ2-1
TGCGCCAGCAGCCGCAGGGACAGTAGGAATGAGCAGTTCTTC
CASSRRDSRNEQFF
>-|TRBV6-1|TRBD2|TRBJ2-3
TGTGCCAGCAGTGAAAGGGCTAGCGGGAGAGTAGATACGCAGTATTTT
CASSERASGRVDTQYF
>-|TRBV11-2|-|TRBJ2-1
TGTGCCAGCAGCTCGGGGACTTTTCCTTACAATGAGCAGTTCTTC
CASSSGTFPYNEQFF
>-|TRBV27|-|TRBJ1-1
TGTGCCAGCAGTTCCCTCCTCGGGGGCCCACCTGTGCGGGGAAACACTGAAGCTTTCTTT
CASSSLLGGPPVRGNTEAFF
>once|TRBV6-4|-|TRBJ2-3
TGTGCCAGCAGTGCAGGAGAAGGCGATACGCAGTATTTT
CASSAGEGDTQYF
>-|TRBV19|TRBD2|TRBJ2-7
TGTGCCACCCGACTAGCGGGAGCTCCCGAGCAGTACTTC
CATRLAGAPEQYF
>once|TRBV18|-|TRBJ1-1
TGTGCCAGCTCACTAAAAGGAGGACAGCTCCCTTGGGTCACTGAAGCTTTCTTT
CASSLKGGQLPWVTEAFF
>-|TRBV7-2|-|TRBJ2-3
TGTGCCAGCAGCCCACCGGGCGTCCCCACAGATACGCAGTATTTT
CASSPPGVPTDTQYF
>-|TRBV4-1|TRBD2|TRBJ2-7
TGCGCCAGCAGCCATAATAGCGGGAGTTCGTTCGAGCAGTACTTC
CASSHNSGSSFEQYF
>-|TRBV18|-|TRBJ1-4
TGTGCCAGCTCACCTTCAGGGACACAGGCTAATGAAAAACTGTTTTTT
CASSPSGTQANEKLFF
>-|TRBV7-2|TRBD1|TRBJ1-1
TGTGCCAGCAGCTTAGCTACGGCAGGGGGAGGCGCTTTCTTT
CASSLATAGGGAFF
>-|TRBV10-3|TRBD2|TRBJ2-1
TGTGCCTCCCTAAAGCGGGAGGCTGGGGATGAGCAGTTCTTC
CASLKREAGDEQFF
>-|TRBV10-3|TRBD2|TRBJ2-7
TGTGCCATCAGACCGACTAGCGGGAGTTACGAGCAGTACTTC
CAIRPTSGSYEQYF
>-|TRBV29-1|-|TRBJ1-1
TGCAGCGTTGAAAGGGGGGGATTTACTGAAGCTTTCTTT
CSVERGGFTEAFF
>-|TRBV6-1|TRBD2|TRBJ2-1
TGTGCCAGCAGTGGGACTAGCGGGAGGGCCGACAATGAGCAGTTCTTC
CASSGTSGRADNEQFF
>-|TRBV28|TRBD2|TRBJ2-3
TGTGCCAGCAGATCGGGGGGGAAGGGTATCACAGATACGCAGTATTTT
CASRSGGKGITDTQYF
>once|TRBV7-9|-|TRBJ1-4
TGTGCCAGCAGCTATCGTTGGACGGAGAATGAAAAACTGTTTTTT
CASSYRWTENEKLFF
>-|TRBV5-1|TRBD2|TRBJ2-7
TGCGCCAGCAGCGGGACTAGCGGGACCTACGAGCAGTACTTC
CASSGTSGTYEQYF
>-|TRBV18|-|TRBJ1-1
TGTGCCAGCTCACTGCGGGACACTGAAGCTTTCTTT
CASSLRDTEAFF
>-|TRBV9|-|TRBJ2-7
TGTGCCAGCAGCCCTCCGGGACTGAGGAGCTCCTACGAGCAGTACTTC
CASSPPGLRSSYEQYF
>-|TRBV6-5|TRBD2|TRBJ2-1
TGTGCCAGCAGTTACGGACTAGCGGGACACAATGAGCAGTTCTTC
CASSYGLAGHNEQFF
>-|TRBV4-3|TRBD2|TRBJ2-1
TGCGCCAGCAGCCCCCTACTAGCGGGAGGACTAGGGGCCTACAATGAGCAGTTCTTC
CASSPLLAGGLGAYNEQFF
>-|TRBV2|TRBD2|TRBJ2-3
TGTGCCAGCAGTGAAGATAGCGGGAGGACAGATACGCAGTATTTT
CASSEDSGRTDTQYF
>-|TRBV9|-|TRBJ2-7
TGTGCCAGCAGCGTAGGGCACAGCTCCTACGAGCAGTACTTC
CASSVGHSSYEQYF
>-|TRBV5-1|-|TRBJ2-1
TGCGCCAGCAGCCCGGAGCGGGCCGGGTATGAGCAGTTCTTC
CASSPERAGYEQFF
>-|TRBV6-4|TRBD2|TRBJ2-1
TGTGCCAGCAGCGGGACTAGCGGGGGTTCCTACAATGAGCAGTTCTTC
CASSGTSGGSYNEQFF
>-|TRBV14|-|TRBJ2-2
TGTGCCAGCAGCCAAGATCTGTCTGCCGGGGAGCTGTTTTTT
CASSQDLSAGELFF
>-|TRBV6-6|TRBD1|TRBJ2-5
TGTGCCAGCAGTTACCTTGTGGGACAGGCAGAGACCCAGTACTTC
CASSYLVGQAETQYF
>-|TRBV5-1|TRBD1|TRBJ2-5
TGCGCCAGCAGAAACAGGGGATCGGAGACCCAGTACTTC
CASRNRGSETQYF
>once|TRBV10-3|TRBD1|TRBJ1-3
TGTGCCAGCCTCGGACAGGGGAGTATTAACACCATATATTTT
CASLGQGSINTIYF
>-|TRBV9|-|TRBJ1-1
TGTGCCAGCAGCGTAGTGTCAGGACCTCCCCACACTGAAGCTTTCTTT
CASSVVSGPPHTEAFF
>-|TRBV5-1|-|TRBJ2-1
TGCGCCAGCAGCCCTAGGGCCCGGGCCCAGCAGTTCTTC
CASSPRARAQQFF
>-|TRBV27|-|TRBJ1-2
TGTGCCAGCAGTGAAAGGGGGGGATGGGGCTACACCTTC
CASSERGGWGYTF
>-|TRBV20-1|-|TRBJ2-1
TGCAGTGCTAGACTAGTCAATGAGCAGTTCTTC
CSARLVNEQFF
>-|TRBV11-2|-|TRBJ2-1
TGTGCCAGCGAACGAATTCGGAACTCACCCCCTGCAACTAATGAGCAGTTCTTC
CASERIRNSPPATNEQFF
>-|TRBV27|-|TRBJ1-1
TGTGCCAGCAGAAGGAAGGGGCGGGAGACTGAAGCTTTCTTT
CASRRKGRETEAFF
>-|TRBV29-1|-|TRBJ2-7
TGCAGCGCAGGTGGGCAGCACGAGCAGTACTTC
CSAGGQHEQYF
>-|TRBV9|-|TRBJ2-1
TGTGCCAGCAGCGTAGGTTCAGCTAGCGAGTACAATGAGCAGTTCTTC
CASSVGSASEYNEQFF
>once|TRBV6-5|-|TRBJ2-1
TGTGCCAGCAGTTACTCGCGCCGGAGCTCCTACAATGAGCAGTTCTTC
CASSYSRRSSYNEQFF
>-|TRBV13|-|TRBJ2-3
TGTGCCAGCAGCTTAAGGAGGACGCAGTATTTT
CASSLRRTQYF
>-|TRBV9|TRBD2|TRBJ2-1
TGTGCCAGCAGCGTCCGGACTAGCGGTTCTTCAAATGAGCAGTTCTTC
CASSVRTSGSSNEQFF
>-|TRBV2|TRBD2|TRBJ2-7
TGTGCCAGCAGTAATAATCGACTAGCGCCCTACGAGCAGTACTTC
CASSNNRLAPYEQYF
>-|TRBV19|TRBD1|TRBJ1-5
TGTGCCAGTAGTGGGGGACAGCTCCAGCATTTT
CASSGGQLQHF
>-|TRBV28|-|TRBJ2-5
TGTGCCAGCACTCGCGGGACTCCTCAAGAGACCCAGTACTTC
CASTRGTPQETQYF
>-|TRBV6-5|TRBD2|TRBJ2-7
TGTGCCAGCAGATTCGACGGACTAGCGGGCAACGAGCAGTACTTC
CASRFDGLAGNEQYF
>-|TRBV5-1|-|TRBJ1-1
TGCGCCAGCAGCTTGGTTGGGGGCTCTGAAGCTTTCTTT
CASSLVGGSEAFF
>-|TRBV29-1|-|TRBJ1-1
TGCAGCGTTGCGGTTGGCGGAGAATACACTGAAGCTTTCTTT
CSVAVGGEYTEAFF
>once|TRBV4-1|TRBD1|TRBJ2-7
TGCGCCAGCAGCCAAGGTGGGACAGGGAGCTCCTACGAGCAGTACTTC
CASSQGGTGSSYEQYF
>-|TRBV7-8|TRBD2|TRBJ2-4
TGTGCCAGCAGCAAGAGGGGAGGGGACATTCAGTACTTC
CASSKRGGDIQYF
>-|TRBV5-1|-|TRBJ1-1
TGCGCCAGCAGCCCGATCGATTACACTGAAGCTTTCTTT
CASSPIDYTEAFF
>-|TRBV7-8|-|TRBJ1-1
TGTGCCAGCAGCTTAGCCCCGCCTACTGAAGCTTTCTTT
CASSLAPPTEAFF